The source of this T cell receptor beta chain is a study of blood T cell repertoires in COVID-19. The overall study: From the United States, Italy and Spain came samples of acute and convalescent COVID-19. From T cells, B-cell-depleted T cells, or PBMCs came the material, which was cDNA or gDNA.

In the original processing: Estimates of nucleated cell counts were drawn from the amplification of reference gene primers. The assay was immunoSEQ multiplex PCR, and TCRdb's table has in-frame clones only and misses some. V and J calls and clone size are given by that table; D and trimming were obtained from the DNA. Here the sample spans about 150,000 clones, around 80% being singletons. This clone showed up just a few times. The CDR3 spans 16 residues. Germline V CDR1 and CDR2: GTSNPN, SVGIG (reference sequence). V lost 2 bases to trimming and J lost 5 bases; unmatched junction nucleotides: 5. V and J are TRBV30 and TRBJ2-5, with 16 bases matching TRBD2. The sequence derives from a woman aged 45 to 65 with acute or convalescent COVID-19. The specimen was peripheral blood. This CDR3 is CAWSTEGLAGGETQYF. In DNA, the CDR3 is TGTGCCTGGAGTACCGAGGGACTAGCGGGAGGGGAGACCCAGTACTTC. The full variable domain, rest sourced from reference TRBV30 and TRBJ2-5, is SQTIHQWPATLVQPVGSPLSLECTVEGTSNPNLYWYRQAAGRGLQLLFYSVGIGQISSEVPQNLSASRPQDRQFILSSKKLLLSDSGFYLCAWSTEGLAGGETQYFGPGTRLLVL.